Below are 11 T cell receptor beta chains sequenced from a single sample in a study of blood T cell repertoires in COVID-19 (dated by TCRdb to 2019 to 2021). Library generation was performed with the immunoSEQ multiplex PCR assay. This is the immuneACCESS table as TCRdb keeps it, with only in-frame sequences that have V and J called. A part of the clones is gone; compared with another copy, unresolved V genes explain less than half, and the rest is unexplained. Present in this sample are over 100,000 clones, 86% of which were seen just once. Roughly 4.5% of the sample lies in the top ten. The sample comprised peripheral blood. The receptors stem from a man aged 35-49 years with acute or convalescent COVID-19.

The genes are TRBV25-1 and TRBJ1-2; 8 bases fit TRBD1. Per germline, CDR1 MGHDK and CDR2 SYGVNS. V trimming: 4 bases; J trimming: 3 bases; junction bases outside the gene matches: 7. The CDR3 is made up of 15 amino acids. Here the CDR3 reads CASSGNRGIDYGYTF. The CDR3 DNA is TGTGCCAGCAGTGGAAACAGGGGGATTGACTATGGCTACACCTTC.

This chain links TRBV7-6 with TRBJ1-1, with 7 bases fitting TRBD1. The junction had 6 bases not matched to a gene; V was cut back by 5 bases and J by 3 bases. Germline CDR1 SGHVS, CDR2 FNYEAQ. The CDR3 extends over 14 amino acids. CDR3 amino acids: CASSRKTGDTEAFF. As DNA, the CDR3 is TGTGCCAGCAGCCGAAAAACAGGGGACACTGAAGCTTTCTTT.

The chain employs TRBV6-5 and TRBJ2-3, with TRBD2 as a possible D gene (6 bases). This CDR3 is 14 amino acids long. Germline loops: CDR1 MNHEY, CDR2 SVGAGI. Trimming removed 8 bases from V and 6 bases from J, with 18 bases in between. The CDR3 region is CASSRDLDMDTQYF. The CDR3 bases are TGTGCCAGCTCCCGGGACTTAGACATGGATACGCAGTATTTT.

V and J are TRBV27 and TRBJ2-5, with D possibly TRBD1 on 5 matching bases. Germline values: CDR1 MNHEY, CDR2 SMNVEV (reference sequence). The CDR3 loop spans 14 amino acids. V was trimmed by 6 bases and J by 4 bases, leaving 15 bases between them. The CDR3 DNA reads TGTGCCAGCAGGCGCTCTTGGGGCGGAGAGACCCAGTACTTC. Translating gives CASRRSWGGETQYF.

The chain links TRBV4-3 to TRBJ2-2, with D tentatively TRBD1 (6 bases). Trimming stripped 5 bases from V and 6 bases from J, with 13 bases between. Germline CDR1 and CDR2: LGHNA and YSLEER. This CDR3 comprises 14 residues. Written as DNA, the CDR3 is TGCGCCAGCAGCTTAACAGGGAGAGCCGGGGAGCTGTTTTTT. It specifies CASSLTGRAGELFF.

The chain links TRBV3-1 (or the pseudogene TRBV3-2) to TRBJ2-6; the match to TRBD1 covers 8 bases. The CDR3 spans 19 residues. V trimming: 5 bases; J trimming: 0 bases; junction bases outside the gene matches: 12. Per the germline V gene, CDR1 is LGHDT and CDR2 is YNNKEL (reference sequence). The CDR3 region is CASSAVPGQDFSGANVLTF. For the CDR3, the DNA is TGTGCCAGCAGCGCCGTACCGGGACAGGACTTCTCTGGGGCCAACGTCCTGACTTTC.

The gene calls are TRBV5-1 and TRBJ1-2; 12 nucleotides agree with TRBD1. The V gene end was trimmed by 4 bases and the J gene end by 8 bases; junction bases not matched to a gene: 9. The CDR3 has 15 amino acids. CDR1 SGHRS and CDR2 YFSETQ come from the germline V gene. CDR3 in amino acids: CASSGGGQGASGYTF. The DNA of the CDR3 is TGCGCCAGCAGCGGAGGGGGACAGGGGGCCTCAGGCTACACCTTC.

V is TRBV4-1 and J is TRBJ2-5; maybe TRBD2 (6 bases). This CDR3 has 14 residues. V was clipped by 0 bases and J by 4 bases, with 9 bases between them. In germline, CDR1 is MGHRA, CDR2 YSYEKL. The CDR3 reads CASSQDGGSETQYF. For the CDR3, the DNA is TGCGCCAGCAGCCAAGATGGGGGGTCAGAGACCCAGTACTTC.

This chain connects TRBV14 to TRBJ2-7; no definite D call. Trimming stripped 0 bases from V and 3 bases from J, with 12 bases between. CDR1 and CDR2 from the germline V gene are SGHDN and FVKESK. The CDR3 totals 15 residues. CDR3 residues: CASSQDRRKFYEQYF. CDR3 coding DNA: TGTGCCAGCAGCCAAGATAGGCGGAAGTTCTACGAGCAGTACTTC.

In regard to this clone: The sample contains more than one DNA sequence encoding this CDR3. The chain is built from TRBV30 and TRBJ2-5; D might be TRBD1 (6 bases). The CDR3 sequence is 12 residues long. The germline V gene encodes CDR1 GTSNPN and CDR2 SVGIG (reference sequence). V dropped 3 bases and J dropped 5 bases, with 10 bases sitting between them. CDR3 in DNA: TGTGCCTGGAGAGGGGGTCGGGAGACCCAGTACTTC. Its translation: CAWRGGRETQYF.

The CDR3 here is CASSRLGDRGCGTDTQYF. As DNA, the CDR3 is TGCGCCAGCAGTAGATTAGGAGACAGGGGATGTGGCACAGATACGCAGTATTTT. The chain is built from TRBV10-1 and TRBJ2-3, with TRBD1 matching 8 bases. Germline V gene data show CDR1 as WNHNN and CDR2 as SYGVQD (reference sequence). The junction had 14 bases not matched to a gene; V was cut back by 5 bases and J by 1 base. The CDR3 runs 18 residues.